This T cell receptor beta chain was sequenced during a study of early T cells in non-severe SARS-CoV-2 infection. TCRdb reprocessed the 5' RACE reads via MiXCR and lists one record per CDR3 protein. In the table there are more than 50,000 distinct CDR3 sequences, approximately 13% of which are singletons. This clonotype was found many times. Germline CDR1 SQVTM, CDR2 ANQGSEA. This CDR3 has 13 residues. The V end was cut by 4 bases, the J end by 0 bases, with 7 bases between. The material sequenced was whole blood, taken at baseline. The chain carries TRBV29-1 and TRBJ2-4, with D maybe TRBD2 (5 bases). This receptor was identified in an adult who was a healthcare worker with PCR-confirmed SARS-CoV-2 infection or an uninfected control (not recorded which). CDR3 amino acids: CSVGEGAKNIQYF. The CDR3 bases are TGCAGCGTTGGCGAGGGAGCCAAAAACATTCAGTACTTC.